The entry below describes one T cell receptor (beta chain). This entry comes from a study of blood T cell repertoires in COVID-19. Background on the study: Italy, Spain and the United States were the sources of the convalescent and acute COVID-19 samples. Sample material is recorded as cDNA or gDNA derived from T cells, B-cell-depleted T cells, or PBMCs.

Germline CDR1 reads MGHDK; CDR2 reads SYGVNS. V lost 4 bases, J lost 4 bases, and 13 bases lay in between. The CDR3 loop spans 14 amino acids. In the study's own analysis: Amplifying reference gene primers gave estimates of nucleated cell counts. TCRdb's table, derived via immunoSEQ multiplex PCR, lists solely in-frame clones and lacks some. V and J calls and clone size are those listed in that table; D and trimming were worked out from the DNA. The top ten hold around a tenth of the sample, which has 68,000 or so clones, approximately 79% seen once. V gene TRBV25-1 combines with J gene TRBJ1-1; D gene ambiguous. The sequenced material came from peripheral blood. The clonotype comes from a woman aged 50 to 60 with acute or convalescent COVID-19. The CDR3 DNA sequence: TGTGCCAGCAGTGTTGGTTCCCCTAGCACTGAAGCTTTCTTT. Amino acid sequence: CASSVGSPSTEAFF.